The 17 T cell receptor beta chains below all came from one sample that was sequenced in a study of T cell responses to AZD1222 COVID-19 vaccine. The assay was immunoSEQ multiplex PCR, and TCRdb's table has in-frame clones only and misses some. The sample consists of around 140,000 clones, approximately 91% of them appearing once. The material was peripheral blood, obtained on day 0 of AZD1222 vaccination. The receptors derive from an adult in good health.

This rearrangement joins TRBV7-8 to TRBJ2-7; tentative D call: TRBD2 (6 bases). Germline loops: CDR1 SGHVS, CDR2 FQNEAQ. Trimming took off 5 bases at V and 4 bases at J, with 15 bases between the two ends. The CDR3 consists of 14 residues. CDR3 nucleotide sequence: TGTGCCAGCAGCCCCCGGGACTCGGCGTACGAGCAGTACTTC. The encoded protein is CASSPRDSAYEQYF.

The chain carries TRBV12-5 and TRBJ2-5, with D unresolved. CDR1 and CDR2 from the germline V gene are LGHNT and FRNRAP. Between the trimmed V and J ends, which lost 1 base and 2 bases, there was a span of 5 bases. The CDR3 consists of 13 residues. The CDR3 region is CASGLGRQETQYF. The DNA of the CDR3 is TGTGCTAGTGGTTTGGGCAGGCAAGAGACCCAGTACTTC.

The J gene is TRBJ2-7, the V gene TRBV11-2; no clear D gene. The ends were cut back, 4 bases at V and 1 base at J, with 20 bases in the middle. The germline gives CDR1 SGHAT, CDR2 FQNNGV. The CDR3 covers 17 residues. The DNA for the CDR3 is TGTGCCAGCAGCTCCGGCCAAGTTGAGGTACGGTCCTACGAGCAGTACTTC. Translation: CASSSGQVEVRSYEQYF. Complete variable domain (other parts from reference TRBV11-2 and TRBJ2-7): EAGVAQSPRYKIIEKRQSVAFWCNPISGHATLYWYQQILGQGPKLLIQFQNNGVVDDSQLPKDRFSAERLKGVDSTLKIQPAKLEDSAVYLCASSSGQVEVRSYEQYFGPGTRLTVT.

This sequence joins TRBV19 and TRBJ1-2, with a tentative D call TRBD1 (5 bases). Germline lookup yields CDR1 LNHDA and CDR2 SQIVND (reference sequence). The CDR3 runs 13 residues. The V gene lost 8 bases and the J gene lost 0 bases, with 10 bases spanning the gap. CDR3 bases: TGTGCCAGTTCCGACAGACCTAACTATGGCTACACCTTC. Translated, it gives CASSDRPNYGYTF.

The chain recombines TRBV11-2 with TRBJ2-1; maybe TRBD2 (7 bases). The CDR3 totals 14 residues. The germline V gene has CDR1 SGHAT and CDR2 FQNNGV. V gave up 6 bases and J gave up 5 bases, with 14 bases separating them. The CDR3 protein is CASRRGGLDNEQFF. The CDR3 nucleotides are TGTGCCAGCAGAAGGGGGGGGCTAGACAATGAGCAGTTCTTC.

The J gene is TRBJ2-3, the V gene TRBV20-1; D unclear. This CDR3 is 12 amino acids long. The V gene's germline CDR1 is DFQATT and CDR2 SNEGSKA (reference sequence). Deletions cut 3 bases from V and 4 bases from J, with 8 bases between. CDR3 loop: CSASTGADTQYF. In nucleotides, the CDR3 is TGCAGTGCTAGTACTGGGGCAGATACGCAGTATTTT.

The J gene is TRBJ1-2, the V gene TRBV5-1; 8 bases are a match to TRBD1. This CDR3 is built from 14 residues. With 0 bases clipped from V and 2 bases from J, the junction kept 0 bases outside the gene matches. Germline V CDR1 and CDR2: SGHRS, YFSETQ. CDR3 coding DNA: TGCGCCAGCAGCTTGGGGACAGGGAACTATGGCTACACCTTC. Amino acids: CASSLGTGNYGYTF. The full variable domain, with the rest looked up from reference TRBV5-1 and TRBJ1-2, is KAGVTQTPRYLIKTRGQQVTLSCSPISGHRSVSWYQQTPGQGLQFLFEYFSETQRNKGNFPGRFSGRQFSNSRSEMNVSTLELGDSALYLCASSLGTGNYGYTFGSGTRLTVV.

The V call is TRBV6-1, the J call TRBJ1-5; D gene ambiguous. From germline, CDR1 is MNHNS and CDR2 SASEGT. The V end was cut by 0 bases, the J end by 0 bases, with 15 bases between. This CDR3 region has 18 residues. CDR3 DNA sequence: TGTGCCAGCAGTGAAGCGCTGGCGACTACCTATAGCAATCAGCCCCAGCATTTT. It translates to CASSEALATTYSNQPQHF.

The chain recombines TRBV5-4 with TRBJ1-5; 9 positions agree with TRBD1. The CDR3 has 14 amino acids. V shed 5 bases, J shed 7 bases, and the junction held 7 bases outside the gene matches. Germline CDR1 is SGHNT and CDR2 is YYREEE (reference sequence). CDR3 in DNA: TGTGCCAGCAGTAATGACAGGGGGGGACAGCCCCAGCATTTT. It is translated as CASSNDRGGQPQHF. Drawing the rest from reference TRBV5-4 and TRBJ1-5, the complete variable domain is ETGVTQSPTHLIKTRGQQVTLRCSSQSGHNTVSWYQQALGQGPQFIFQYYREEENGRGNFPPRFSGLQFPNYSSELNVNALELDDSALYLCASSNDRGGQPQHFGDGTRLSIL.

CDR3 sequence (DNA): TGTGCCAGTACTGATCCCCCGCGGGAGCAGTTCTTC. Its protein is CASTDPPREQFF. The chain joins TRBV19 to TRBJ2-1; D is unresolved. The CDR3 has 12 residues. The germline V gene has CDR1 LNHDA and CDR2 SQIVND (reference sequence). Trimming shortened V by 7 bases and J by 10 bases, and 14 bases separated the two germline ends.

The CDR3 spells CSSVGGRDYGYTF. The CDR3 DNA is TGCAGCTCCGTGGGGGGGAGGGACTATGGCTACACCTTC. The J gene is TRBJ1-2, the V gene TRBV29-1; tentative D call: TRBD1 (5 bases). This CDR3 region has 13 residues. Germline-derived CDR1 and CDR2 are SQVTM and ANQGSEA. Trimming took 8 bases from V and 3 from J, leaving 16 bases between them.

V usage is TRBV27 and J usage is TRBJ2-1, with 7 bases identical to TRBD1. Per germline, CDR1 MNHEY and CDR2 SMNVEV (reference sequence). V shed 5 bases and J 3 bases; nucleotides not matched to a gene: 7. The CDR3 loop spans 15 amino acids. The CDR3 is CASSTRQGDYNEQFF. The CDR3, as DNA: TGTGCCAGCAGTACCCGACAGGGAGACTACAATGAGCAGTTCTTC.

The chain has TRBV11-3 and TRBJ1-3, with 7 positions matching TRBD1. V trimming: 0 bases; J trimming: 2 bases; junction bases outside the gene matches: 1. Germline CDR1 reads SGHNT; CDR2 reads YENEEA. The CDR3 loop spans 15 amino acids. The CDR3 sequence: CASSLDGQAGNTIYF. In DNA, the CDR3 is TGTGCCAGCAGCTTAGACGGACAGGCTGGAAACACCATATATTTT. The full variable domain, completed using reference TRBV11-3 and TRBJ1-3, is EAGVVQSPRYKIIEKKQPVAFWCNPISGHNTLYWYLQNLGQGPELLIRYENEEAVDDSQLPKDRFSAERLKGVDSTLKIQPAELGDSAVYLCASSLDGQAGNTIYFGEGSWLTVV.

J is TRBJ2-7 and V is TRBV5-4, with D possibly matching TRBD1 (7 bases). Germline-derived CDR1 and CDR2 are SGHNT and YYREEE (reference sequence). This CDR3 has 15 amino acids. Between the trimmed V and J ends, which lost 0 bases and 2 bases, there was a span of 12 bases. The DNA for the CDR3 is TGTGCCAGCAGCTTGGAGGCAGGGGGGACCTACGAGCAGTACTTC. As protein: CASSLEAGGTYEQYF.

J is TRBJ2-7 and V is TRBV6-6; weak D call: TRBD1 (5 bases). Germline-derived CDR1 and CDR2 are MNHNY and SVGAGI (reference sequence). The CDR3 sequence is 15 residues long. V was pared by 0 bases and J by 2 bases, with 11 bases between. CDR3 protein: CASSYSRQRPYEQYF. The CDR3 region has the DNA TGTGCCAGCAGTTACTCGAGACAGCGTCCCTACGAGCAGTACTTC.

This clone came up a few times. The chain links TRBV7-2 to TRBJ1-2, with D maybe TRBD1 (5 bases). This CDR3 region has 13 residues. The germline CDR1 and CDR2 sequences are SGHTA and FQGNSA. The V end was cut by 6 bases, the J end by 6 bases, with 14 bases between. The CDR3 DNA reads as TGTGCCAGCAGTCTCAGACAGACCAATGGCTACACCTTC. It is translated as CASSLRQTNGYTF.

The CDR3: CASSQGAGGLNTEAFF. In nucleotides, the CDR3 is TGCGCCAGCAGCCAAGGTGCAGGGGGGCTGAACACTGAAGCTTTCTTT. The chain couples TRBV4-3 to TRBJ1-1; 7 bases map to TRBD1. V dropped 1 base and J dropped 0; count of bases not matched to a gene: 5. Looked up from germline, CDR1 is LGHNA and CDR2 is YSLEER. The CDR3 has 16 residues.